The next 18 T cell receptor beta chains were all read from a single sample in a study of blood T cell repertoires in COVID-19. TCRdb's copy holds only in-frame clones and misses some; the assay was immunoSEQ multiplex PCR. Counted here are approximately 290,000 clones, roughly 85% occurring once; the ten biggest clones make up 3.5% to 4.5%. The source material was PBMCs or T cells enriched from blood (not recorded which). The receptors derive from a woman between 25 and 40 years old who had recovered from COVID-19.

Relative to its sample, this clone is medium-sized. The rearrangement links TRBV28 to TRBJ2-1; D uncertain. This CDR3 contains 17 residues. The germline V gene has CDR1 MDHEN and CDR2 SYDVKM. Trimming cost V 0 bases and J 0 bases, with 12 bases left between them. CDR3 sequence: CASSLWVSSSSYNEQFF. In DNA, the CDR3 is TGTGCCAGCAGTTTATGGGTCTCCTCGAGCTCCTACAATGAGCAGTTCTTC. The complete variable domain, with remaining parts taken from reference TRBV28 and TRBJ2-1, reads DVKVTQSSRYLVKRTGEKVFLECVQDMDHENMFWYRQDPGLGLRLIYFSYDVKMKEKGDIPEGYSVSREKKERFSLILESASTNQTSMYLCASSLWVSSSSYNEQFFGPGTRLTVL.

The chain recombines TRBV29-1 with TRBJ1-1, with D possibly being TRBD1 (5 bases). In germline, CDR1 is SQVTM, CDR2 ANQGSEA. V dropped 3 bases and J dropped 4 bases, with 9 bases sitting between them. The CDR3 totals 12 residues. DNA of the CDR3: TGCAGCGTTGACCCCGGGGGCACTGAAGCTTTCTTT. The encoded protein is CSVDPGGTEAFF.

This chain connects TRBV6-5 to TRBJ1-3; 9 positions match TRBD1. Germline assignment: CDR1 MNHEY and CDR2 SVGAGI. The length of the CDR3 is 15 residues. V trimming: 6 bases; J trimming: 0 bases; junction bases outside the gene matches: 3. CDR3 nucleotide sequence: TGTGCCAGCAGACGGACAGGGGACTCTGGAAACACCATATATTTT. Translating it yields CASRRTGDSGNTIYF.

This clone was seen a single time. The chain recombines TRBV28 with TRBJ1-4; D is undetermined. From germline, CDR1 is MDHEN and CDR2 SYDVKM. There are 15 residues in the CDR3. The V end lost 1 base, the J end lost 7 bases, and 13 bases lay between the germline ends. The DNA of the CDR3 is TGTGCCAGCAGTTTATCGCTAGTAACGGGTGAAAAACTGTTTTTT. Residues: CASSLSLVTGEKLFF.

J is TRBJ2-2 and V is TRBV11-2; 7 positions match TRBD1. CDR3 length: 16 amino acids. V lost 4 bases and J lost 7; bases outside the gene matches: 12. Looked up from germline, CDR1 is SGHAT and CDR2 is FQNNGV. The CDR3: CASSSYVQGNGGELFF. The CDR3, as DNA: TGTGCCAGCAGCTCCTATGTACAGGGGAACGGCGGGGAGCTGTTTTTT.

The chain couples TRBV5-8 to TRBJ1-5, with 7 bases identical to TRBD1. CDR1 and CDR2 (germline): SGHTS, YDEGEE. The CDR3 loop spans 14 amino acids. V dropped 2 bases and J dropped 5; count of bases not matched to a gene: 4. The CDR3 DNA reads TGTGCCAGCAGCTTCGGGACAGAGCATCAGCCCCAGCATTTT. This sequence encodes CASSFGTEHQPQHF. Using reference TRBV5-8 and TRBJ1-5 for the parts outside the CDR3, the full variable domain is EAGVTQSPTHLIKTRGQQATLRCSPISGHTSVYWYQQALGLGLQFLLWYDEGEERNRGNFPPRFSGRQFPNYSSELNVNALELEDSALYLCASSFGTEHQPQHFGDGTRLSIL.

The rearrangement links TRBV5-4 to TRBJ2-7, with 9 bases fitting TRBD1. Germline CDR1 reads SGHNT; CDR2 reads YYREEE (reference sequence). V was pared by 3 bases and J by 1 base, with 8 bases of the junction left unmatched. The CDR3 runs 16 residues. The CDR3 DNA sequence: TGTGCCAGCAGCTCAAAAACCGGGACAGGGTCCTACGAGCAGTACTTC. Its translation is CASSSKTGTGSYEQYF.

V is TRBV2 and J is TRBJ1-4; 8 bases map to TRBD1. The V gene's germline CDR1 is SNHLY and CDR2 FYNNEI. The CDR3 runs 17 residues. J gave up 7 bases and V 4 bases, and 14 bases lay outside the gene matches. The CDR3 DNA reads as TGTGCCAGCAGTGTAAACAGGGGGGGAGTCATAGCTGAAAAACTGTTTTTT. This encodes CASSVNRGGVIAEKLFF.

The chain uses TRBV4-2 and TRBJ2-3; 8 positions match TRBD2. The J segment lost 1 base and the V segment lost 0 bases, leaving 6 bases of the junction unmatched. CDR3 size: 17 residues. CDR1 is LGHNA and CDR2 is YNFKEQ in the germline V gene. In DNA, the CDR3 is TGTGCCAGCAGCCAAGATCCCCGGGGGGGTGGCACAGATACGCAGTATTTT. Translated: CASSQDPRGGGTDTQYF.

The gene calls are TRBV7-2 and TRBJ2-3; 9 bases agree with TRBD2. There are 15 residues in the CDR3. V shed 2 bases, J shed 1 base, and the junction held 1 base outside the gene matches. In germline, CDR1 is SGHTA, CDR2 FQGNSA. The CDR3 protein is CASSLKRGGTDTQYF. CDR3 DNA: TGTGCCAGCAGCTTAAAGCGGGGGGGCACAGATACGCAGTATTTT.

The chain recombines TRBV5-6 with TRBJ2-4; 7 nucleotides align to TRBD1. V lost 4 bases to trimming and J lost 0 bases; unmatched junction nucleotides: 7. CDR3 length: 16 amino acids. CDR1 is SGHDT, CDR2 YYEEEE, per germline. This CDR3 reads CASSPGQLVAKNIQYF. CDR3 DNA: TGTGCCAGCAGCCCGGGACAGTTGGTAGCCAAAAACATTCAGTACTTC.

V gene TRBV7-2 combines with J gene TRBJ1-2; 7 positions agree with TRBD1. V shed 8 bases, J shed 0 bases, and the junction held 9 bases outside the gene matches. The CDR3 is 15 amino acids. Germline V gene lookup returns CDR1 SGHTA and CDR2 FQGNSA. The CDR3 bases are TGTGCCAGCTCTACAGGGACAGACCCTAACTATGGCTACACCTTC. Translated: CASSTGTDPNYGYTF.

The chain combines TRBV7-6 with TRBJ1-5; TRBD1 is a possible D gene (5 bases). V was trimmed by 0 bases and J by 3 bases, leaving 12 bases between them. The CDR3 spans 16 residues. Germline CDR1 is SGHVS and CDR2 is FNYEAQ. The chain's CDR3 is CASSLATGGINQPQHF. DNA of the CDR3: TGTGCCAGCAGCTTAGCGACGGGGGGGATCAATCAGCCCCAGCATTTT.

The rearrangement uses TRBV6-5 and TRBJ2-1; the D is unclear. Germline V gene data show CDR1 as MNHEY and CDR2 as SVGAGI. This CDR3 is built from 15 residues. V shed 5 bases and J shed 0 bases, with 11 bases lying between them. CDR3 protein: CASSPTVNSYNEQFF. The DNA for the CDR3 is TGTGCCAGCAGTCCTACGGTGAACTCCTACAATGAGCAGTTCTTC.

The V call is TRBV28, the J call TRBJ1-5; 7 nucleotides agree with TRBD1. The CDR3 is 16 residues long. With V trimmed by 5 bases and J by 0 bases, 7 bases remained unmatched. The germline V gene has CDR1 MDHEN and CDR2 SYDVKM. CDR3 loop: CASSSPGQYSNQPQHF. The CDR3 DNA reads TGTGCCAGCAGTAGTCCGGGACAGTATAGCAATCAGCCCCAGCATTTT.

The V call is TRBV29-1, the J call TRBJ2-3, with D maybe TRBD1 (5 bases). This CDR3 spans 17 amino acids. Trimming shortened V by 1 base and J by 2 bases, and 19 bases separated the two germline ends. CDR1 and CDR2 (germline): SQVTM, ANQGSEA. CDR3 protein: CSVEAASPQTDTDTQYF. The CDR3 DNA reads TGCAGCGTTGAAGCGGCCTCCCCACAGACAGACACAGATACGCAGTATTTT.

The V gene is TRBV14, the J gene TRBJ1-2; the D is unclear. The CDR3 consists of 13 residues. V shed 3 bases and J shed 1 base, with 6 bases lying between them. The germline V gene has CDR1 SGHDN and CDR2 FVKESK. CDR3 sequence: CASSHTVNYGYTF. DNA of the CDR3: TGTGCCAGCAGCCATACAGTTAACTATGGCTACACCTTC.

J is TRBJ2-5 and V is TRBV29-1; 16 bases are shared with TRBD2. The trim removed 1 base at V and 4 bases at J, leaving 3 bases unmatched. In germline, CDR1 is SQVTM, CDR2 ANQGSEA. The CDR3 contains 16 residues. In DNA form, the CDR3 reads TGCAGCGTTGAAGGCGGGACTAGCGGGAGGGCAGAGACCCAGTACTTC. Translation: CSVEGGTSGRAETQYF.